These 10 T cell receptor beta chains came from one sample sequenced in a study of a mutant IDH1 vaccine in newly diagnosed glioma. Only in-frame clones appear in the TCRdb table, and some are missing; sequencing was by immunoSEQ multiplex PCR. The sample holds roughly 38,000 clones, 78% seen once. As to time point: baseline, week 1 (first vaccination visit). Treatment in this sample: pre-vaccination baseline after standard-of-care therapy. The source material was PBMCs, sampled from a glioma patient treated with radiotherapy, temozolomide or both. The receptors were sampled from a man aged 40-50 years with glioma. Some clones in this sample may be carry-over from other donors' samples.

CDR3 coding DNA: TGCAGCGTCCTCTACAGGGGGGGTGAGCAGTTCTTC. Protein sequence: CSVLYRGGEQFF. V usage is TRBV29-1 and J usage is TRBJ2-1; possible D gene TRBD1, 8 bases. Trimming removed 6 bases at V and 9 bases at J, with 15 bases between. The germline V gene has CDR1 SQVTM and CDR2 ANQGSEA. There are 12 residues in the CDR3.

This chain uses TRBV11-2 with TRBJ2-7, with TRBD1 matching over 10 bases. Germline assignment: CDR1 SGHAT and CDR2 FQNNGV. The CDR3 contains 14 residues. V shed 5 bases and J 7 bases; nucleotides not matched to a gene: 8. The DNA for the CDR3 is TGTGCCAGCAGCCCCGGGACAGGGGTGGGGGAGCAGTACTTC. Its protein is CASSPGTGVGEQYF.

The V call is TRBV4-1, the J call TRBJ1-6; D ambiguous. Germline CDR1 MGHRA, CDR2 YSYEKL. The CDR3 totals 18 residues. Trimming stripped 0 bases from V and 0 bases from J, with 12 bases between. CDR3 protein: CASSQESPGSSYNSPLHF. For the CDR3, the DNA is TGCGCCAGCAGCCAAGAAAGTCCGGGGAGCTCCTATAATTCACCCCTCCACTTT.

The chain uses TRBV9 and TRBJ2-3; weak D call: TRBD1 (6 bases). From germline, CDR1 is SGDLS and CDR2 YYNGEE. The CDR3 sequence is 16 residues long. Trimming stripped 3 bases from V and 1 base from J, with 15 bases between. The CDR3 region is CASSASGTKGTDTQYF. The CDR3 DNA reads as TGTGCCAGCAGCGCATCCGGGACAAAAGGCACAGATACGCAGTATTTT.

V usage is TRBV20-1 and J usage is TRBJ2-7; D might be TRBD2 (5 bases). The CDR3 loop spans 11 amino acids. Trimming removed 5 bases from V and 3 bases from J, with 8 bases in between. CDR1 is DFQATT and CDR2 is SNEGSKA in the germline V gene (reference sequence). CDR3 amino acids: CSARDYYEQYF. CDR3 DNA: TGCAGTGCTCGTGACTACTACGAGCAGTACTTC.

This CDR3 is CASSAKGGSTDTQYF. The CDR3 DNA reads TGTGCCAGCAGCGCAAAAGGGGGTAGCACAGATACGCAGTATTTT. The chain combines TRBV9 with TRBJ2-3, with D possibly matching TRBD1 (6 bases). Trimming removed 3 bases at V and 0 bases at J, with 11 bases between. The CDR3 is 15 residues long. Germline V gene data show CDR1 as SGDLS and CDR2 as YYNGEE.

This chain joins TRBV6-1 and TRBJ1-1, with D possibly matching TRBD1 (6 bases). The germline V gene encodes CDR1 MNHNS and CDR2 SASEGT. CDR3 length: 12 residues. V shed 2 bases and J shed 11 bases, with 12 bases lying between them. The CDR3 spells CASSERGRGAFF. CDR3 nucleotide sequence: TGTGCCAGCAGTGAAAGGGGGAGAGGGGCTTTCTTT.

CDR3 coding DNA: TGTGCCAGTAGTATTGCCTCGAACACCGGGGAGCTGTTTTTT. Translation gives CASSIASNTGELFF. V usage is TRBV19 and J usage is TRBJ2-2; D gene ambiguous. The germline V gene encodes CDR1 LNHDA and CDR2 SQIVND (reference sequence). The CDR3 consists of 14 residues. Trimming took 3 bases from V and 0 from J, leaving 5 bases between them.

J is TRBJ2-3 and V is TRBV7-9, with 11 bases that match TRBD2. Germline lookup yields CDR1 SEHNR and CDR2 FQNEAQ (reference sequence). The CDR3 has 15 amino acids. Unmatched junction bases numbered 2, after V lost 5 bases and J lost 1 base. The CDR3 loop is CASSILAGGTDTQYF. The CDR3 nucleotides read TGTGCCAGCAGCATACTAGCGGGGGGCACAGATACGCAGTATTTT. The entire variable domain, with the rest obtained from reference TRBV7-9 and TRBJ2-3, is as follows: DTGVSQNPRHKITKRGQNVTFRCDPISEHNRLYWYRQTLGQGPEFLTYFQNEAQLEKSRLLSDRFSAERPKGSFSTLEIQRTEQGDSAMYLCASSILAGGTDTQYFGPGTRLTVL.

The rearrangement joins TRBV7-9 to TRBJ2-3; TRBD2 matches 9 bases. The germline V gene has CDR1 SEHNR and CDR2 FQNEAQ (reference sequence). V dropped 5 bases and J dropped 3; count of bases not matched to a gene: 9. CDR3 length equals 16 residues. CDR3 coding DNA: TGTGCCAGCAGCCCATTGACTAGCGGAATAACAGATACGCAGTATTTT. Its protein is CASSPLTSGITDTQYF.